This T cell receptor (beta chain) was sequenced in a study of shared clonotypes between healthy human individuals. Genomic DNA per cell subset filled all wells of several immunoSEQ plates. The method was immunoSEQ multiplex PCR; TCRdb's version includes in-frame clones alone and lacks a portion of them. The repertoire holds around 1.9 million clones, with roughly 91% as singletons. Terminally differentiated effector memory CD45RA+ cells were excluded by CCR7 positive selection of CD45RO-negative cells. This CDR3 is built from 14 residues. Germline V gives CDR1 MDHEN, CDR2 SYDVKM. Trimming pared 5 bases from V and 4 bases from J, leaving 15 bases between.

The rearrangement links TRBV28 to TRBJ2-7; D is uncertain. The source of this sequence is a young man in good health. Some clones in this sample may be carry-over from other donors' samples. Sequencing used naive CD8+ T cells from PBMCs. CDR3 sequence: CASSPDINSYEQYF. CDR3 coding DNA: TGTGCCAGCAGTCCCGACATCAACTCGTACGAGCAGTACTTC.